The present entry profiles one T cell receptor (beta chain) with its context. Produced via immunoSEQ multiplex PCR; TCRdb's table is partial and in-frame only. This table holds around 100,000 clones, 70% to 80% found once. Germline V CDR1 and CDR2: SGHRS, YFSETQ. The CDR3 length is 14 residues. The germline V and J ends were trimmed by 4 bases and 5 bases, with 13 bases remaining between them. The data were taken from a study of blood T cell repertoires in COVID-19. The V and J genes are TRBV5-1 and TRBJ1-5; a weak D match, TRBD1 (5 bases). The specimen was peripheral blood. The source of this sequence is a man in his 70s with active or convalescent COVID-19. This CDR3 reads CASSPDSSYQPQHF. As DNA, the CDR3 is TGCGCCAGCAGCCCCGACAGTTCCTATCAGCCCCAGCATTTT.